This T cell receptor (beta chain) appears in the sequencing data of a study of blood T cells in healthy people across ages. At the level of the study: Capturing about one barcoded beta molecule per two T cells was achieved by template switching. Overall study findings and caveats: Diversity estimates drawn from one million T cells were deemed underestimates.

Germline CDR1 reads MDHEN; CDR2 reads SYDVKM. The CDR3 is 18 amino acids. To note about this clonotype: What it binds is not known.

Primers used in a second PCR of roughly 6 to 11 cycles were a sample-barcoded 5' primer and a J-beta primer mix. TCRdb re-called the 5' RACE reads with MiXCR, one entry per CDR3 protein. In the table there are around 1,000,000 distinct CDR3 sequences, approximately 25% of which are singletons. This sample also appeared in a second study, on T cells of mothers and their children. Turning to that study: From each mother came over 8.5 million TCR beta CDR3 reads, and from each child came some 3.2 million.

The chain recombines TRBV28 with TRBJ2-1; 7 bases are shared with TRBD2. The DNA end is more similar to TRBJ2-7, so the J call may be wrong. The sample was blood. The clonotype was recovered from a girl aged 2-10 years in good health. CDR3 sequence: CASSLGEPQRGSSYEQYF. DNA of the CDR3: TGTGCCAGCAGTTTAGGGGAACCTCAGCGGGGAAGCTCCTACGAGCAGTACTTC.